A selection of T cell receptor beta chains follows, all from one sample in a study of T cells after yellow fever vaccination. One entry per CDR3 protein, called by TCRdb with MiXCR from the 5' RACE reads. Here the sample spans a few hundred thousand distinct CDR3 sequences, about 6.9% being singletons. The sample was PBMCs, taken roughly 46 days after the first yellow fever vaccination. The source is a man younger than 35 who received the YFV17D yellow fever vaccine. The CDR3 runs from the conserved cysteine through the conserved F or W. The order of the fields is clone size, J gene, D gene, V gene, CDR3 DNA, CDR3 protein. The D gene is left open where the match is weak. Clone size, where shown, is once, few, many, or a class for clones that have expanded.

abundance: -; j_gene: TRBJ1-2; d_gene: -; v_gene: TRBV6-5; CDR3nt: TGTGCCAGCAGTTACTCGCCGAGGAATGGCTACACCTTC; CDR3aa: CASSYSPRNGYTF
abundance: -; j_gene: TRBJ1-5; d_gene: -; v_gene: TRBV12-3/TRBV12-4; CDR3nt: TGTGCCAGCACCCCTCCCGGGGGGCAGGGTCAGCCCCAGCATTTT; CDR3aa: CASTPPGGQGQPQHF
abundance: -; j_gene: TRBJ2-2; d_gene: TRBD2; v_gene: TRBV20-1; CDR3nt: TGCAGTGCTAGAGATGTAGCGGGGGGCTCAAACACCGGGGAGCTGTTTTTT; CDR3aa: CSARDVAGGSNTGELFF
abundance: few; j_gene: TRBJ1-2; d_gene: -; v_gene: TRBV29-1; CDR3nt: TGCAGCGTTGTACCTCGGGGGGTCTATGGCTACACCTTC; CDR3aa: CSVVPRGVYGYTF
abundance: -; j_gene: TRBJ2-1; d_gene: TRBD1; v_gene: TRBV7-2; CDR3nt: TGTGCCAGCAGAATAACCGGGACAGATTACAATGAGCAGTTGTTC; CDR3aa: CASRITGTDYNEQLF
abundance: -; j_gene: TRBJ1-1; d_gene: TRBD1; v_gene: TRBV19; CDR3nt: TGTGCCAGTAGTATAGAAAAGACAGGGGGGAACACTGAAGCTTTCTTT; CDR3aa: CASSIEKTGGNTEAFF
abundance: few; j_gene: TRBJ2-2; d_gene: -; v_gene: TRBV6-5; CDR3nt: TGTGCCAGCAGTCCCCGGCGGGCAGGGAACACCGGGGAGCTGTTTTTT; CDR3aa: CASSPRRAGNTGELFF
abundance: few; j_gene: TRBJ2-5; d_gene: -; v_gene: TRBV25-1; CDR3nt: TGTGCCAGCAGGGAAACAGGGTTACGCGAGACCCAGTACTTC; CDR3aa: CASRETGLRETQYF
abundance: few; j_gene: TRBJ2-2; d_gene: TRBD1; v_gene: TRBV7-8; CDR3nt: TGTGCCAGCAGCCCAGGAGGGACAGGGTATAACACCGGGGAGCTGTTTTTT; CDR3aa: CASSPGGTGYNTGELFF
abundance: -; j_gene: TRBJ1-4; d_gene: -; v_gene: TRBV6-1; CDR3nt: TGTGCCAGCAGCCGACTAAACAGGGATTTCGAAAAACTGTTTTTT; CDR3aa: CASSRLNRDFEKLFF
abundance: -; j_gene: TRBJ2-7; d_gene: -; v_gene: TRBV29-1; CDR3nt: TGCAGCTCCCCAGATGAGGACGAGCAGTACTTC; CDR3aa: CSSPDEDEQYF
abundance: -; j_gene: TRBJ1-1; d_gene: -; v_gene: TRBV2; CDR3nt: TGTGCCAGCTCGGCGGGGGGGACTGAAGCTTTCTTT; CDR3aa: CASSAGGTEAFF
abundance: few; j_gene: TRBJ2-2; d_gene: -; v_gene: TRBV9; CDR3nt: TGTGCCAGCAGCGTGAGGGCCGGGGAGCTGTTTTTT; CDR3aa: CASSVRAGELFF
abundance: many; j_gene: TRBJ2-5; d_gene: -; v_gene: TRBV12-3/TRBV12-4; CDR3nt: TGTGCCAGCAGTCTACCGCCAGGGGAGACCCAGTACTTC; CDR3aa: CASSLPPGETQYF
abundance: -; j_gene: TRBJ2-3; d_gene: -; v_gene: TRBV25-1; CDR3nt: TGTGCCAGCAGTCTAAGGACAACGACTAGCACAGATACGCAGTATTTT; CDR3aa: CASSLRTTTSTDTQYF
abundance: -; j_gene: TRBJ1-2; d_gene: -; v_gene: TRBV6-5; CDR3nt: TGTGCCAGCAGTTACTTACAGTCCTCTGGCTACACCTTC; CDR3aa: CASSYLQSSGYTF
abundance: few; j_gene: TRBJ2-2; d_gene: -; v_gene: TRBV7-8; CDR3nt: TGTGCCAGCAGCTTAGTGTCTGGGCGGGACACCGGGGAGCTGTTTTTT; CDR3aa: CASSLVSGRDTGELFF
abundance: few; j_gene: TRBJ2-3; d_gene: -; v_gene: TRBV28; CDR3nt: TGTGCCAGCAGCAAGGGCACAGATACGCAGTATTTT; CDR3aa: CASSKGTDTQYF
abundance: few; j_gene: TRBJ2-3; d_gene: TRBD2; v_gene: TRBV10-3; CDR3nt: TGTGCCATCAGGACTTTGGGGGCTAGCGGGGGGAGCACAGATACGCAGTATTTT; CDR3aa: CAIRTLGASGGSTDTQYF
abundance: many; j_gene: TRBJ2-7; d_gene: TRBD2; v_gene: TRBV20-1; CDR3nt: TGCAGTGCTAGAGATCAGCGGGCGGGGGGGCACTACGAGCAGTACTTC; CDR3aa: CSARDQRAGGHYEQYF
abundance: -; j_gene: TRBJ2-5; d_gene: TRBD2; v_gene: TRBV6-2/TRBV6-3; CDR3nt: TGTGCCAGCAGTTCGAACGGGGGGAAAGAGACCCAGTACTTC; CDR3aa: CASSSNGGKETQYF
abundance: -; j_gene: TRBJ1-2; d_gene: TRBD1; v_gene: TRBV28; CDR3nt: TGTGCCAGCAGTTTAACCCCTGGACAGGATAACTATGGCTACACCTTC; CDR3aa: CASSLTPGQDNYGYTF
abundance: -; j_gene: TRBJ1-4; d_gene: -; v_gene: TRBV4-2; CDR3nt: TGTGCCAGCAGCCGGGAGATTCCTACTAATGAAAAACTGTTTTTT; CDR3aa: CASSREIPTNEKLFF
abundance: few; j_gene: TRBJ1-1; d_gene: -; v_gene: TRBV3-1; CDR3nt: TGTGCCAGCAGCCAAGGCCCTCCCGGTCCTGAAGCTTTCTTT; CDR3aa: CASSQGPPGPEAFF
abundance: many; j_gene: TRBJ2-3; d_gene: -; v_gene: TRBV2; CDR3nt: TGTGCCAGCAGTCCCTTTATCGAAGTATTGAGCACAGATACGCAGTATTTT; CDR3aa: CASSPFIEVLSTDTQYF
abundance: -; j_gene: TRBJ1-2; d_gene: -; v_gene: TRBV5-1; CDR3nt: TGCGCCAGCAGCTTGGACAAATATGGCTACACCTTC; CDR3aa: CASSLDKYGYTF
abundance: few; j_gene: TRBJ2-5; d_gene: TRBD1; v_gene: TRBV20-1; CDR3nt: TGCAGTGCTCAAATATACAGGGGCCGGGAGACCCAGTACTTC; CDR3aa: CSAQIYRGRETQYF
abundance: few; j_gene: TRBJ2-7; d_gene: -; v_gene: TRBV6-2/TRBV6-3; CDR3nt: TGTGCCAGCAGTTACTCAACAGTAAACTACGAGCAGTACTTC; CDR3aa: CASSYSTVNYEQYF
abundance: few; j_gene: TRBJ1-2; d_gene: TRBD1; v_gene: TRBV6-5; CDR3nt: TGTGCCAGCAGACAGGGGTCCTATGGCTACACCTTC; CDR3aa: CASRQGSYGYTF
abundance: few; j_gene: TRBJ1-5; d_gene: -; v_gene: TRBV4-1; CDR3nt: TGCGCCAGCAGCCATCAGGTCGGGGGTCGTCAGCCCCAGCATTTT; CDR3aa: CASSHQVGGRQPQHF
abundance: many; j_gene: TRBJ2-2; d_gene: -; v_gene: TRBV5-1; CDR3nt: TGCGCCAGCAGCTTGGGTCTGGAAGGGGTCACCGGGGAGCTGTTTTTT; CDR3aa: CASSLGLEGVTGELFF
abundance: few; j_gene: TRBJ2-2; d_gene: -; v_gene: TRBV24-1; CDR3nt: TGTGCCACCAGGGACGGATACACCGGGGAGCTGTTTTTT; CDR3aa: CATRDGYTGELFF
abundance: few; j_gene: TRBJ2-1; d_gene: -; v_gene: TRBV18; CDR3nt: TGTGCCAGCTCACCGGGCGCACTTACATCCTACAATGAGCAGTTCTTC; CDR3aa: CASSPGALTSYNEQFF
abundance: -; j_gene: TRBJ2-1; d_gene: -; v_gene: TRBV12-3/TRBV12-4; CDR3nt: TGTGCCAGCAGTTCCCCCGGCCCCGACAATGAGCAGTTCTTC; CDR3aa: CASSSPGPDNEQFF
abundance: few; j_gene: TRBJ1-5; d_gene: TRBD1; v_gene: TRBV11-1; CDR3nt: TGTGCCAGCAGCCTAGAGACAGGGGAGAATAGCAATCAGCCCCAGCATTTT; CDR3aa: CASSLETGENSNQPQHF
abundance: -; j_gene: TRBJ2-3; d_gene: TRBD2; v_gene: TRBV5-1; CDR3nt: TGCGCCAGCAACCCGGGACTAGCGGGGGGGACAGATACGCAGTATTTT; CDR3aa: CASNPGLAGGTDTQYF
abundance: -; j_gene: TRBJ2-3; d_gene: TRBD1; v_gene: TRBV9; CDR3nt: TGTGCCAGCAGCGTAGCCGGGACAGTCACAGATACGCAGTATTTT; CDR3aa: CASSVAGTVTDTQYF
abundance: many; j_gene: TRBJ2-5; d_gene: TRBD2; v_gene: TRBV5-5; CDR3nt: TGTGCCAGCAGCTTGGAAGTAGCGGGGGGGCGCGAGACCCAGTACTTC; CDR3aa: CASSLEVAGGRETQYF
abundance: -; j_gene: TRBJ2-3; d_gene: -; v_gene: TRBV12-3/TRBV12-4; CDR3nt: TGTGCCAGCAGTTCCGGACCCGGGGCAGATACGCAGTATTTT; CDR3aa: CASSSGPGADTQYF
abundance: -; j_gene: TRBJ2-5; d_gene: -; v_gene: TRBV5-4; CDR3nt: TGTGCCAGCAGCCCGGATTCCGACGACCAAGAGACCCAGTACTTC; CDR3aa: CASSPDSDDQETQYF
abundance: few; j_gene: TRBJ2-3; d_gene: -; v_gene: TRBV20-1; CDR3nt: TGCAGTGCTCCGCACCGGGCCCGGCGTGATACGCAGTATTTT; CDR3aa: CSAPHRARRDTQYF
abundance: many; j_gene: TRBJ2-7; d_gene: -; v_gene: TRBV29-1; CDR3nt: TGCAGCGTTGGATTCGGGCGGGTTCTCGAGCAGTACTTC; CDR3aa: CSVGFGRVLEQYF
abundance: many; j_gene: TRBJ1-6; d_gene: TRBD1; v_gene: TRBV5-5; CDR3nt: TGTGCCAGCAGCGGGGGACCTAGGACAGGGGGCAATTCACCCCTCCACTTT; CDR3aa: CASSGGPRTGGNSPLHF
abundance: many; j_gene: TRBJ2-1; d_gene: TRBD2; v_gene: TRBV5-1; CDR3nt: TGCGCCAGCAGCTTCGCGGGAGATGAGCAGTTCTTC; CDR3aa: CASSFAGDEQFF
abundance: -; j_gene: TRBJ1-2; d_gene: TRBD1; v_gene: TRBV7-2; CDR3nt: TGTGCCAGCAGCTTAGCTTTCCGACAGGGCAGGGGCTACACCTTC; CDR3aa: CASSLAFRQGRGYTF
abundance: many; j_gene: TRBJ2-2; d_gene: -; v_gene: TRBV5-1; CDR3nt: TGCGCCAGCAGCTCCTTAGGAGGAGGCGGGGAGCTGTTTTTT; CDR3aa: CASSSLGGGGELFF
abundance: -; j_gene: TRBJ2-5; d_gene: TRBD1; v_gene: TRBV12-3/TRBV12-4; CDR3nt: TGTGCCAGTTGGACAGGGATGAAGACCCAGTACTTC; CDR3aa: CASWTGMKTQYF
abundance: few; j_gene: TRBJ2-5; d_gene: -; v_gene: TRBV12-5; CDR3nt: TGTGCTAGTGGTTTAGTTCTGGTTGGTATACGGTCGACCCAGTACTTC; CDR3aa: CASGLVLVGIRSTQYF
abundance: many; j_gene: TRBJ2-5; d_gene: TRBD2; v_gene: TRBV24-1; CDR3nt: TGTGCCACCAGTGCGGCTAGCGGGGCAGAGACCCAGTACTTC; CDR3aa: CATSAASGAETQYF
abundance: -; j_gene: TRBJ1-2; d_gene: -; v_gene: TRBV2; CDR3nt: TGTGCCAGCAGGGTACAGGTTTCAAACTATGGCTACACCTTC; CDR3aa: CASRVQVSNYGYTF
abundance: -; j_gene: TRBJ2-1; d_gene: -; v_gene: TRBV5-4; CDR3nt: TGTGCCAGCAGCTTGGTCGGGGAGTACAATGAGCAGTTCTTC; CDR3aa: CASSLVGEYNEQFF
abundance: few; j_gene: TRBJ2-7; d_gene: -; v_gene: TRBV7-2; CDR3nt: TGTGCCAGCAGCCCGACCCCAGGGTCGAGAAACGAGCAGTACTTC; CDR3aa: CASSPTPGSRNEQYF
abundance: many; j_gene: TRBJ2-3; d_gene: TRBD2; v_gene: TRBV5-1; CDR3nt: TGCGCCAGCCAACATTCTCTGAGCGGGGGAGCCACAGATACGCAGTATTTT; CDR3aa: CASQHSLSGGATDTQYF
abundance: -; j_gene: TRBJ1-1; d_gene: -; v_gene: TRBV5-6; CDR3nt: TGTGCCAGCAGCCCATTGCAGGGAATCACTGAAGCTTTCTTT; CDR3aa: CASSPLQGITEAFF
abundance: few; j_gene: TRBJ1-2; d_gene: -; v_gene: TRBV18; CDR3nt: TGTGCCAGCTCACCCCTCGGACGGAACTATGGCTACACCTTC; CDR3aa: CASSPLGRNYGYTF
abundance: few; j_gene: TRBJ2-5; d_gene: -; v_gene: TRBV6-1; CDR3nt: TGTGCCAGCACCCCCCCGGGAGCGGTGACCCAGTACTTC; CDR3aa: CASTPPGAVTQYF
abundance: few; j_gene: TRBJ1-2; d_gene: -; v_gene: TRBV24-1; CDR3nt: TGTGCCACCAGTGCCGAGAAGAGCTATGGCTACACCTTC; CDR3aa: CATSAEKSYGYTF
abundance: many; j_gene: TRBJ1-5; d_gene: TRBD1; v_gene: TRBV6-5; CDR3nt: TGTGCCAGCAGTTCAGACAGGGGTTGGAATCAGCCCCAGCATTTT; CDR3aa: CASSSDRGWNQPQHF